This passage covers 24 T cell receptor beta chains from one sample sequenced in a study of blood T cell repertoires in COVID-19. The repertoire was sequenced with immunoSEQ multiplex PCR; TCRdb's copy has only in-frame clones and lacks some. The table has about 87,000 clones, 80% to 95% seen once; the top ten hold about 6.7%. The sample consisted of peripheral blood. The receptors come from a man aged 18 to 29 with COVID-19, enrolled during active disease.

V is TRBV28 and J is TRBJ1-5; the D gene is possibly TRBD1 (5 bases). V gave up 1 base and J gave up 2 bases, with 9 bases separating them. The CDR3 totals 15 residues. Germline V CDR1 and CDR2: MDHEN, SYDVKM. In nucleotides, the CDR3 is TGTGCCAGCAGTTTATTAAGGGGTGGCAATCAGCCCCAGCATTTT. Its translation is CASSLLRGGNQPQHF.

CDR3 loop: CASSAGRQYF. The CDR3 DNA reads TGTGCCAGCAGTGCCGGGAGACAGTACTTC. This chain links TRBV2 with TRBJ2-5, with TRBD2 as a possible D gene (6 bases). CDR1 and CDR2 from the germline V gene are SNHLY and FYNNEI. This CDR3 region has 10 residues. V was clipped by 4 bases and J by 11 bases, with 8 bases between them.

This rearrangement joins TRBV15 to TRBJ1-2; no clear D gene. Germline CDR1 LNHNV, CDR2 YYDKDF (reference sequence). CDR3 size: 15 residues. With 0 bases removed from V and 4 bases from J, the gap between germline ends came to 12 bases. The CDR3 sequence is CATSRDVEGIYGYTF. The CDR3 DNA reads as TGTGCCACCAGCAGAGATGTGGAGGGAATCTATGGCTACACCTTC.

The chain links TRBV6-5 to TRBJ2-5; D is uncertain. Germline CDR1 MNHEY, CDR2 SVGAGI. The CDR3 has 14 residues. V lost 2 bases, J lost 7 bases, and 14 bases lay in between. This CDR3 reads CASSYGGLGGTQYF. CDR3 DNA: TGTGCCAGCAGTTACGGTGGCCTCGGCGGGACCCAGTACTTC.

CDR3 nucleotide sequence: TGTGCCAGCAGCTTAAGTGGACTAGGAAGCGATGAGCAGTTCTTC. Translation: CASSLSGLGSDEQFF. V and J are TRBV5-4 and TRBJ2-1; 7 nucleotides align to TRBD2. Germline assignment: CDR1 SGHNT and CDR2 YYREEE (reference sequence). The CDR3 consists of 15 residues. Trimming at V came to 2 bases and at J to 8 bases, leaving 10 bases not matched to a gene.

The rearrangement joins TRBV7-2 to TRBJ2-7; 10 bases fit TRBD1. The CDR3 loop spans 15 amino acids. Germline V gene lookup returns CDR1 SGHTA and CDR2 FQGNSA. J lost 2 bases, V lost 0 bases, and 1 base had no gene match. This CDR3 reads CASSLAGTGAYEQYF. Written as DNA, the CDR3 is TGTGCCAGCAGCTTAGCCGGGACAGGGGCCTACGAGCAGTACTTC.

V and J are TRBV25-1 and TRBJ1-2; 9 positions match TRBD1. Germline assignment: CDR1 MGHDK and CDR2 SYGVNS. The CDR3 is 14 residues long. J lost 8 bases, V lost 4 bases, and 8 bases had no gene match. This chain's CDR3 is CASSVGTGLEGYTF. CDR3 DNA sequence: TGTGCCAGCAGTGTCGGGACAGGGCTAGAGGGCTACACCTTC.

The chain is built from TRBV28 and TRBJ1-1; D is unclear. Germline CDR1 is MDHEN and CDR2 is SYDVKM. The germline V and J ends were trimmed by 2 bases and 6 bases, with 16 bases remaining between them. The CDR3 extends over 15 amino acids. In nucleotides, the CDR3 is TGTGCCAGCAGTTTAGCTCTAGGAGGGAAGGCTGAAGCTTTCTTT. This codes for CASSLALGGKAEAFF. Drawing the rest from reference TRBV28 and TRBJ1-1, the complete variable domain is DVKVTQSSRYLVKRTGEKVFLECVQDMDHENMFWYRQDPGLGLRLIYFSYDVKMKEKGDIPEGYSVSREKKERFSLILESASTNQTSMYLCASSLALGGKAEAFFGQGTRLTVV.

The chain combines TRBV5-1 with TRBJ2-6, with TRBD1 matching over 7 bases. Germline V gene sequence: CDR1 SGHRS, CDR2 YFSETQ. The CDR3 is made up of 15 amino acids. V gave up 2 bases and J gave up 2 bases; unmatched junction bases: 1. The CDR3 is CASSFTGAGANVLTF. In nucleotides, the CDR3 is TGCGCCAGCAGCTTTACAGGGGCTGGGGCCAACGTCCTGACTTTC.

The count of this clone is one. J is TRBJ2-7 and V is TRBV27; 7 bases map to TRBD2. This CDR3 comprises 14 residues. Germline CDR1 is MNHEY and CDR2 is SMNVEV (reference sequence). V was pared by 7 bases and J by 5 bases, with 11 bases of the junction left unmatched. Here the CDR3 DNA reads TGTGCCAGCACGTCGCGGGAGAAATCCCACGAGCAGTACTTC. Encoded protein: CASTSREKSHEQYF.

The chain links TRBV7-6 to TRBJ2-5; TRBD2 might be the D (7 bases). Between the trimmed V and J ends, which lost 5 bases and 5 bases, there was a span of 21 bases. The CDR3 is 16 residues long. Per germline, CDR1 SGHVS and CDR2 FNYEAQ. The CDR3 spells CASSIRGGGLRETQYF. In nucleotides, the CDR3 is TGTGCCAGCAGCATTCGGGGAGGGGGACTTAGGGAGACCCAGTACTTC.

The genes are TRBV11-2 and TRBJ2-5; TRBD1 matches at 9 bases. This CDR3 is 15 amino acids long. With V trimmed by 5 bases and J by 4 bases, 8 bases remained unmatched. In germline, CDR1 is SGHAT, CDR2 FQNNGV. CDR3 bases: TGTGCCAGCAGCAACTCGGACAGGGGAGGAGAGACCCAGTACTTC. Protein: CASSNSDRGGETQYF.

The J gene is TRBJ2-2, the V gene TRBV7-3; 11 bases line up with TRBD2. This CDR3 comprises 16 residues. In germline, CDR1 is SGHTA, CDR2 FQGTGA. Trimming removed 6 bases from V and 2 bases from J; junction bases left unmatched: 5. The CDR3 region has the DNA TGTGCCAGCAGTTCTGGGACTAGCGGTAACACCGGGGAGCTGTTTTTT. Amino acid sequence: CASSSGTSGNTGELFF.

The chain's CDR3 is CASSPGGGHRNQPQHF. CDR3 nucleotide sequence: TGTGCCAGCAGCCCGGGGGGGGGACACCGCAATCAGCCCCAGCATTTT. The genes are TRBV7-2 and TRBJ1-5; a possible D gene is TRBD1 (6 bases). This CDR3 has 16 residues. CDR1 is SGHTA and CDR2 is FQGNSA in the germline V gene. V lost 5 bases and J lost 2, with 16 bases in between.

The CDR3 bases are TGTGCCAGCAGCGCGCCGATCACAGGGGGGGAGGCCGTAGGGGAGCTGTTTTTT. Amino acid sequence: CASSAPITGGEAVGELFF. The chain carries TRBV9 and TRBJ2-2; TRBD1 might be the D (8 bases). The ends were cut back, 3 bases at V and 8 bases at J, with 26 bases in the middle. The CDR3 contains 18 residues. Germline values: CDR1 SGDLS, CDR2 YYNGEE.

This clone was seen a handful of times. This chain uses TRBV6-6 with TRBJ1-2; D unclear. The CDR3 has 14 amino acids. The V end was cut by 7 bases, the J end by 0 bases, with 12 bases between. The germline gives CDR1 MNHNY, CDR2 SVGAGI (reference sequence). Here the CDR3 DNA reads TGTGCCAGCAATCGGGAGGGCCCTAACTATGGCTACACCTTC. Protein product: CASNREGPNYGYTF.

This clone was observed a handful of times. The chain has TRBV6-5 and TRBJ2-2; no reliable D call. The germline V gene has CDR1 MNHEY and CDR2 SVGAGI. The CDR3 totals 13 residues. V shed 3 bases and J shed 4 bases, with 6 bases lying between them. CDR3 bases: TGTGCCAGCAGTTATCACAGCACCGGGGAGCTGTTTTTT. Residues: CASSYHSTGELFF.

This clone was observed a single time. This rearrangement joins TRBV7-9 to TRBJ1-4; 10 nucleotides align to TRBD1. Germline V gene data show CDR1 as SEHNR and CDR2 as FQNEAQ (reference sequence). The CDR3 totals 14 residues. V dropped 5 bases and J dropped 7; count of bases not matched to a gene: 4. The CDR3 DNA follows: TGTGCCAGCAGCCAAGGACAGGGGGGTGAAAAACTGTTTTTT. Translated, it gives CASSQGQGGEKLFF.

The rearrangement uses TRBV15 and TRBJ2-7; D might be TRBD2 (7 bases). The CDR3 extends over 14 amino acids. V was trimmed by 9 bases and J by 0 bases, leaving 15 bases between them. Germline V CDR1 and CDR2: LNHNV, YYDKDF (reference sequence). The CDR3 sequence: CATAGAASSYEQYF. DNA for the CDR3: TGTGCCACGGCGGGGGCAGCGAGCTCCTACGAGCAGTACTTC.

The chain is built from TRBV12-3 or TRBV12-4 and TRBJ1-1; no clear D. V dropped 8 bases and J dropped 13 bases, with 20 bases sitting between them. This CDR3 has 12 residues. In nucleotides, the CDR3 is TGTGCCAGCTGCAGACCACCAGCGGAGGGTTTCTTT. Translating gives CASCRPPAEGFF.

This chain links TRBV19 with TRBJ2-1; TRBD2 matches 7 bases. The CDR3 is 14 amino acids. Germline loops: CDR1 LNHDA, CDR2 SQIVND (reference sequence). V lost 8 bases to trimming and J lost 8 bases; unmatched junction nucleotides: 12. The CDR3 sequence: CASASLRELDEQFF. The CDR3 DNA follows: TGTGCCAGTGCTAGTCTGCGGGAGCTCGATGAGCAGTTCTTC.

The chain uses TRBV6-6 and TRBJ1-5; 10 bases align to TRBD1. V lost 11 bases, J lost 2 bases, and 3 bases stayed unmatched. This CDR3 has 13 residues. CDR1 is MNHNY, CDR2 SVGAGI, per germline (reference sequence). In nucleotides, the CDR3 is TGTGCCGGGGGGACAGGGGGCAATCAGCCCCAGCATTTT. It codes for CAGGTGGNQPQHF.

The chain combines TRBV7-2 with TRBJ1-2; 8 positions agree with TRBD1. The CDR3 has 13 residues. The ends lost 10 bases at V and 3 bases at J; junction bases unmatched: 7. Per the germline V gene, CDR1 is SGHTA and CDR2 is FQGNSA. CDR3 in DNA: TGTGCCACTATCAGGGGGCCCTACTATGGCTACACCTTC. The encoded protein is CATIRGPYYGYTF.

The chain recombines TRBV12-3 or TRBV12-4 with TRBJ1-2, with D maybe TRBD1 (6 bases). Trimming pared 4 bases from V and 9 bases from J, leaving 9 bases between. This CDR3 contains 11 residues. CDR3 nucleotide sequence: TGTGCCAGCAGTTCACAGGGTCGCTACACCTTC. This sequence encodes CASSSQGRYTF.